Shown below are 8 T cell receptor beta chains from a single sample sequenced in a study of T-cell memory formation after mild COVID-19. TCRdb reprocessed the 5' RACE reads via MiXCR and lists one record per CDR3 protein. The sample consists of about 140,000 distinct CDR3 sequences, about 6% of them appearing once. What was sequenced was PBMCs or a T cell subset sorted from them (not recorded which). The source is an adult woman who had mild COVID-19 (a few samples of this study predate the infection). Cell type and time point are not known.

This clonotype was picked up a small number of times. For the CDR3, the DNA is TGTGCCAGCAGCCCTTACGTGGGCAGGGGCCTGTTACCTAATTCACCCCTCCACTTT. Protein product: CASSPYVGRGLLPNSPLHF. The chain has TRBV6-5 and TRBJ1-6, with D possibly TRBD1 on 6 matching bases. Trimming removed 6 bases from V and 6 bases from J, with 27 bases in between. This CDR3 comprises 19 residues. Germline CDR1 MNHEY, CDR2 SVGAGI.

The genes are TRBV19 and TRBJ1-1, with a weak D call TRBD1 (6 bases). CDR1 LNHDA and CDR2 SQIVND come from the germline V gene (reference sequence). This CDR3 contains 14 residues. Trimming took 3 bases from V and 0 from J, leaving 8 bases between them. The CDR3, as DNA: TGTGCCAGTAGTATGGACAGCCTGAACACTGAAGCTTTCTTT. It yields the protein CASSMDSLNTEAFF.

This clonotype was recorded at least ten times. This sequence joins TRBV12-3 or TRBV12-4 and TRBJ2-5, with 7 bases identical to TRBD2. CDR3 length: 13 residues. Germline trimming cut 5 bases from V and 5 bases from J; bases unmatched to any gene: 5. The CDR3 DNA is TGTGCCAGCAGTGGTACTAGCGTGGAGACCCAGTACTTC. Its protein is CASSGTSVETQYF.

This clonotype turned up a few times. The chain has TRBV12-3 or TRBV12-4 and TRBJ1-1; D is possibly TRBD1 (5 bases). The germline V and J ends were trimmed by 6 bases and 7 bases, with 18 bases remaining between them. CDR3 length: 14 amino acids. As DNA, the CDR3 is TGTGCCAGCAGCCCAAGAGGGGCCCCTTATGAAGCTTTCTTT. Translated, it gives CASSPRGAPYEAFF.

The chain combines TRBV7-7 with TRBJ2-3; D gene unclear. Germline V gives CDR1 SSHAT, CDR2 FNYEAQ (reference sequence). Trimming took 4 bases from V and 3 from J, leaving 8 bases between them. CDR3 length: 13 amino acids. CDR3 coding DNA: TGTGCCAGCAGCTATATGGGGACAGATACGCAGTATTTT. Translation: CASSYMGTDTQYF.

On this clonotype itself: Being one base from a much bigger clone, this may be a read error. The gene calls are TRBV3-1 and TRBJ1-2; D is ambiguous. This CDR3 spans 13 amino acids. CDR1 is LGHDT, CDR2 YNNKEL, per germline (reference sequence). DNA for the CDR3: TGTGACAGCAGCCAAGATAGTGGTCGCCCGAGGACCTTC. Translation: CDSSQDSGRPRTF.

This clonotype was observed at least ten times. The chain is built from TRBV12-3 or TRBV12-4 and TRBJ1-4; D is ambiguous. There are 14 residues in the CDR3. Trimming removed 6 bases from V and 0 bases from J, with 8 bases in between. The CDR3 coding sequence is TGTGCCAGCAGCCCACAGACAACTAATGAAAAACTGTTTTTT. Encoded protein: CASSPQTTNEKLFF.

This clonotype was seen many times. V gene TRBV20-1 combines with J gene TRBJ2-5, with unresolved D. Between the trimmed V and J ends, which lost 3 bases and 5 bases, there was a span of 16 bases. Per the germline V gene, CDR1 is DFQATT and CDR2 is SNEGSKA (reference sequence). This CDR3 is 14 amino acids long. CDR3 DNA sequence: TGCAGTGCTAGTTCTCCTATACTTACGGAGACCCAGTACTTC. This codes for CSASSPILTETQYF.